This T cell receptor beta chain came from a study of ipilimumab plus nivolumab after autologous stem cell transplantation. Study details: Median doses per patient: a few ipilimumab, about eight nivolumab.

Germline assignment: CDR1 SGHNT and CDR2 YENEEA. V lost 5 bases and J 8 bases, leaving 15 bases between the germline ends. CDR3 length: 13 amino acids. Patients got ipilimumab 1 mg/kg beginning 14 to 28 days post-transplant. Through week 26, nivolumab 3 mg/kg IV was given weeks 1, 4, 7, 10, then biweekly. TCRdb keeps only in-frame clones here, not all; method: immunoSEQ multiplex PCR. Among approximately 20,000 clones listed, 74% were seen once. V and J are TRBV11-3 and TRBJ1-2; D is possibly TRBD1 (6 bases). Sequences were derived from PBMCs, sampled in a trial of ipilimumab plus nivolumab as post-transplant consolidation. This TCR came from a male donor with diffuse large B-cell lymphoma. DNA for the CDR3: TGTGCCAGCAGCGCGGACAGCTCGAGGGGCTACACCTTC. Its translation: CASSADSSRGYTF.